A selection of T cell receptor beta chains follows, all from one sample in a study of T cell responses to AZD1222 COVID-19 vaccine. Generated by immunoSEQ multiplex PCR, the TCRdb table keeps only in-frame clones and is missing some. The table records about 100,000 clones, 85% to 95% of them present only once. The material sequenced was peripheral blood, taken on day 0 of AZD1222 vaccination. These receptor sequences come from an adult in good health. Each CDR3 is given with its conserved first and last residue. Fields, in order: J gene, clone size, D gene, V gene, CDR3 protein, CDR3 DNA. A D gene is named only where the DNA matches it firmly. The listing skips clone size in some rows; elsewhere it reads once, few, many or a size class.

>TRBJ2-1|-|TRBD1|TRBV6-1
CASSDPGQGNEQFF
TGTGCCAGCAGTGACCCGGGACAGGGTAATGAGCAGTTCTTC
>TRBJ2-1|-|TRBD2|TRBV11-2
CASSPTGTSGRPEQFF
TGTGCCAGCAGCCCCACCGGGACTAGCGGGAGGCCTGAGCAGTTCTTC
>TRBJ2-3|-|-|TRBV11-3
CASSREGGFPQYF
TGTGCCAGCAGCCGAGAGGGGGGGTTTCCCCAGTATTTT
>TRBJ2-3|once|-|TRBV27
CASSWVVSLDTQYF
TGTGCCAGCAGTTGGGTGGTTAGTCTCGATACGCAGTATTTT
>TRBJ1-2|-|-|TRBV28
CASSRDLGNYGYTF
TGTGCCAGCTCGAGGGACCTAGGGAACTATGGCTACACCTTC
>TRBJ2-1|-|TRBD2|TRBV7-2
CASRISGGPYNEQFF
TGTGCCAGCAGGATTAGCGGGGGGCCCTACAATGAGCAGTTCTTC
>TRBJ2-2|-|-|TRBV5-6
CASTDRWKNTGELFF
TGTGCCAGCACCGATCGGTGGAAAAACACCGGGGAGCTGTTTTTT
>TRBJ1-6|-|TRBD1|TRBV5-8
CASSLGPGQPFNSPLHF
TGTGCCAGCAGCCTTGGGCCGGGACAGCCGTTTAATTCACCCCTCCACTTT
>TRBJ1-1|-|-|TRBV7-9
CASSLAVSTEAFF
TGTGCCAGCAGCTTAGCAGTGTCCACTGAAGCTTTCTTT
>TRBJ1-2|-|-|TRBV27
CASSLWGTGLGGYTF
TGTGCCAGCAGTTTATGGGGGACCGGTCTAGGAGGCTACACCTTC
>TRBJ2-1|-|TRBD2|TRBV6-4
CASSGTSGNYNEQFF
TGTGCCAGCAGTGGAACTAGCGGTAACTACAATGAGCAGTTCTTC